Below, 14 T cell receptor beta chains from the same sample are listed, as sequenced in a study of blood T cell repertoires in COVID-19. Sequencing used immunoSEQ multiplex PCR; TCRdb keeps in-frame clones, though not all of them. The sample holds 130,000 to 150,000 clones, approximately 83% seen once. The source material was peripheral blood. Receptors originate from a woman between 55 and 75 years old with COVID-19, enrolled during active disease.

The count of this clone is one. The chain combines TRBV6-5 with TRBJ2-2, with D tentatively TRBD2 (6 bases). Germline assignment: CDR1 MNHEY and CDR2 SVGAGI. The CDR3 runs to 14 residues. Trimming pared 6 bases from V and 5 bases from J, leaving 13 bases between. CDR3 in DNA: TGTGCCAGCAGCCGATCAGGGAGGACCGGGGAGCTGTTTTTT. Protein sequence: CASSRSGRTGELFF.

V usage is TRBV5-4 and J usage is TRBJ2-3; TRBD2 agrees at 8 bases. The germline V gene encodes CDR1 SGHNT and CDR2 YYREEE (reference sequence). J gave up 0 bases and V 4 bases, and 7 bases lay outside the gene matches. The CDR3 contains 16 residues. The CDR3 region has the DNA TGTGCCAGCAGCCCGGGGGGGCATACTAGCACAGATACGCAGTATTTT. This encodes CASSPGGHTSTDTQYF.

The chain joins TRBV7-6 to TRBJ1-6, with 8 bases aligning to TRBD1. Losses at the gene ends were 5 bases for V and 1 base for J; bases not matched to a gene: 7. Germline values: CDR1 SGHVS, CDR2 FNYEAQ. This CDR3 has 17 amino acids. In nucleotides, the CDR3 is TGTGCCAGCAGCCAGGGGGCTTATCAGTCCTATAATTCACCCCTCCACTTT. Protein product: CASSQGAYQSYNSPLHF.

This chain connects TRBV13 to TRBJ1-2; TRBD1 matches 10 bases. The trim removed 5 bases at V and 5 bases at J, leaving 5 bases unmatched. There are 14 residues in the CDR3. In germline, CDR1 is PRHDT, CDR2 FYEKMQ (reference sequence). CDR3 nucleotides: TGTGCCAGCAGCCTGGGACAGGGGAGTTATGGCTACACCTTC. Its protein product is CASSLGQGSYGYTF.

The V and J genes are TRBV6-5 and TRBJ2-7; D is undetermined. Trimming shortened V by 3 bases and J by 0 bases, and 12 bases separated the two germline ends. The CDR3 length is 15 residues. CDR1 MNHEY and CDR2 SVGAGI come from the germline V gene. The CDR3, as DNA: TGTGCCAGCAGTTATTTACGACTGAGCTCCTACGAGCAGTACTTC. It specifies CASSYLRLSSYEQYF.

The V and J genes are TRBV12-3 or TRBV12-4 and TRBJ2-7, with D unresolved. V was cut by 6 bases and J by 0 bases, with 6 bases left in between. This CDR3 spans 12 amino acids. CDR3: CASRSSSYEQYF. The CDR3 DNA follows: TGTGCCAGCAGGTCCAGCTCCTACGAGCAGTACTTC.

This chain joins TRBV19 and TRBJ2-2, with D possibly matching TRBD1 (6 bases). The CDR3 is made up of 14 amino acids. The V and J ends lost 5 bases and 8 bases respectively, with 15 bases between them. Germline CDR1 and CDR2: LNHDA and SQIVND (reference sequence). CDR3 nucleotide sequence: TGTGCCAGTAGTCCCGGGGACATTTGGGGGGAGCTGTTTTTT. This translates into CASSPGDIWGELFF.

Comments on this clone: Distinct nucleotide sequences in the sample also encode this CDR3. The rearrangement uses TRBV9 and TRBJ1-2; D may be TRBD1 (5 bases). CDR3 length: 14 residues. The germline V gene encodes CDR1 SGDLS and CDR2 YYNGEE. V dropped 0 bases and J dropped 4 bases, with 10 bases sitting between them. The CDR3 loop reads CASSVVGGPYGYTF. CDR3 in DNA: TGTGCCAGCAGCGTAGTCGGGGGTCCCTATGGCTACACCTTC.

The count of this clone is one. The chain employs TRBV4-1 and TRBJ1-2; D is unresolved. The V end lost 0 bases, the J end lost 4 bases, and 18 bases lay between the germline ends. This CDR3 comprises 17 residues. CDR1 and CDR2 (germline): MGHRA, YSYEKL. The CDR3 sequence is CASSQDNFGQNIYGYTF. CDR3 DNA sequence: TGCGCCAGCAGCCAAGATAACTTTGGGCAGAACATCTATGGCTACACCTTC.

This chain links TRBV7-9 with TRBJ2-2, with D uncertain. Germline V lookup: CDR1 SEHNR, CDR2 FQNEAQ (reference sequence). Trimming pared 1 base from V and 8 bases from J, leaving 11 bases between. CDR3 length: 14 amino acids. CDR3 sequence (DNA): TGTGCCAGCAGCTTAGGAGGTACCGGTGGGGAGCTGTTTTTT. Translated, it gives CASSLGGTGGELFF. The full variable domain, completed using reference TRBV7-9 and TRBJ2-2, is DTGVSQNPRHKITKRGQNVTFRCDPISEHNRLYWYRQTLGQGPEFLTYFQNEAQLEKSRLLSDRFSAERPKGSFSTLEIQRTEQGDSAMYLCASSLGGTGGELFFGEGSRLTVL.

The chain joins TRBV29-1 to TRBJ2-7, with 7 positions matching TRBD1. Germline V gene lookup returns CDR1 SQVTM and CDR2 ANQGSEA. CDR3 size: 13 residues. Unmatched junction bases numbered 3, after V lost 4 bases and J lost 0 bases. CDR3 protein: CSVAAGGSYEQYF. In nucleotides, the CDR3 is TGCAGCGTTGCCGCAGGGGGCTCCTACGAGCAGTACTTC.

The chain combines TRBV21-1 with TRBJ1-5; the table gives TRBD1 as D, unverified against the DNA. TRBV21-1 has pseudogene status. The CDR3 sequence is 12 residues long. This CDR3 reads CASSKVGQPQHF. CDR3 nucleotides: TGTGCCAGCAGCAAAGTGGGCCAGCCCCAGCATTTT.

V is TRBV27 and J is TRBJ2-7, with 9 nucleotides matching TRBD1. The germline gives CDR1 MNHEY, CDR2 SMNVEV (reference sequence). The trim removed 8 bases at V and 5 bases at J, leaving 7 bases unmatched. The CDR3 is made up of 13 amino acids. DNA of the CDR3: TGTGCCAGCGGGACAGGGAAGGTCAACGAGCAGTACTTC. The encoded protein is CASGTGKVNEQYF.

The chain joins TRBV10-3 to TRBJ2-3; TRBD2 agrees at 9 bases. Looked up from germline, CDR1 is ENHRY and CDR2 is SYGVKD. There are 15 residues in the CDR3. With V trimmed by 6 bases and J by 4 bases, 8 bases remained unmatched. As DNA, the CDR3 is TGTGCCATCAGCGGTCGGACTAGCGAAGCAGATACGCAGTATTTT. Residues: CAISGRTSEADTQYF.